This T cell receptor (beta chain) was captured in a study of response to subunit inactivated influenza vaccine. CDR3 length: 12 residues. The V gene's germline CDR1 is MDHEN and CDR2 SYDVKM. V shed 6 bases and J shed 8 bases, with 13 bases lying between them. MiXCR, run by TCRdb on the RT-PCR reads, gives a single entry per CDR3 protein. The sample holds just under 550,000 distinct CDR3 sequences, under 30% seen once. The data also belong to a second study, concerning T cells expressing NK-cell markers. That paper states: Template switching by 5'RACE with UMIs generated the TCR beta cDNA. In about 6 donors, dominant NKG2C+ clonotypes were roughly 1.0-8% of CD8+ T cells.

The chain is built from TRBV28 and TRBJ1-2, with D perhaps TRBD1 (5 bases). This clonotype was sampled from a man aged 45-65 years who received an inactivated influenza vaccine. The starting material was CD4+ T cells sorted from PBMCs, obtained approximately 13 days after vaccination. The chain's CDR3 is CASRRGDYGYTF. The CDR3 nucleotides read TGTGCCAGCAGACGAGGGGATTACGGCTACACCTTC.